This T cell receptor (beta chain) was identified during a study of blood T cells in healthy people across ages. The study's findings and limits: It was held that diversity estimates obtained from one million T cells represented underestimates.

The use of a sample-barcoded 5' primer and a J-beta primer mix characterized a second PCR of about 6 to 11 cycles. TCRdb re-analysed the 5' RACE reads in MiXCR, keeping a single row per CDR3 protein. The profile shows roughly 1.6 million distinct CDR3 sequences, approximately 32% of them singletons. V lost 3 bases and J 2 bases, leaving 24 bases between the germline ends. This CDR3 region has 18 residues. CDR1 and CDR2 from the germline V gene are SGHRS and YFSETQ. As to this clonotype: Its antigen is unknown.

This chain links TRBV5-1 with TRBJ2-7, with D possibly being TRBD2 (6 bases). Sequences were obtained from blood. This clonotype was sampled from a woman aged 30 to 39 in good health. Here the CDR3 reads CASSWRAGTLLGPYEQYF. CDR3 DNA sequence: TGCGCCAGCAGCTGGAGGGCCGGGACCCTACTTGGCCCCTACGAGCAGTACTTC. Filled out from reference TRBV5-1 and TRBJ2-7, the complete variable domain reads KAGVTQTPRYLIKTRGQQVTLSCSPISGHRSVSWYQQTPGQGLQFLFEYFSETQRNKGNFPGRFSGRQFSNSRSEMNVSTLELGDSALYLCASSWRAGTLLGPYEQYFGPGTRLTVT.